Listed below are T cell receptor beta chains from one sample, sequenced in a study of T cells in Graves' hyperthyroidism and ophthalmopathy. In TCRdb, the multiplex PCR reads were re-called with MiXCR into one record per CDR3 protein. Of some 350,000 distinct CDR3 sequences listed, roughly 13% were seen once; the top ten hold approximately 35%. The sequenced material came from blood. The receptors were sampled from a woman between 40 and 50 years old with Graves' ophthalmopathy. Both conserved end residues are part of each CDR3. A D gene is named only where the DNA matches it firmly. A clone size is listed for some rows: how often the clone was seen (once, few, many), or a class if it is expanded.

TRBJ2-1 - TRBV30 many TGTGCCTGGAGTGTACTCGGACTTGGGAAGGGGAATGAGCAGTTCTTC CAWSVLGLGKGNEQFF
TRBJ1-2 TRBD1 TRBV20-1 many TGCAGTGCTAGCGTGGGACAGGTTTTACCTATGGCTAATACCTTC CSASVGQVLPMANTF
TRBJ2-1 TRBD1 TRBV5-1 few TGCGCCAGCTTTCCCGGGACAGGGTCTAATGAGCAGTTCTTC CASFPGTGSNEQFF
TRBJ2-1 - TRBV6-1 many TGTGCCAGCAGCTCCCTGGGGCCTGACGGAGGCTCCTACAATGAGCAGTTCTTC CASSSLGPDGGSYNEQFF
TRBJ2-4 - TRBV18 - TGTGCCAGCTCACCACCGGGTTTTGCCAAAAACATTCAGTACTTC CASSPPGFAKNIQYF
TRBJ2-1 - TRBV18 - TGTGCCAGCTCACCAATAGAAGAAGGGGGCTACAATGAGCAGTTCTTC CASSPIEEGGYNEQFF
TRBJ2-5 - TRBV28 - TGTGCCAGCAGAGAAGCAGGGACGACCCAGTACTTC CASREAGTTQYF
TRBJ1-1 TRBD1 TRBV27 few TGTGCCAGCAGTTGGGGACAGCGGACGACTGAAGCTTTCTTT CASSWGQRTTEAFF
TRBJ1-1 - TRBV12-3/TRBV12-4 many TGTGCCAGCAGTTTATCCCCTTTTACGACTGAAGCTTTCTTT CASSLSPFTTEAFF
TRBJ1-5 - TRBV19 - TGTGCCAGTAGTATAGTTGGGGGGGATCAGCCCCAGCATTTT CASSIVGGDQPQHF
TRBJ2-5 - TRBV20-1 few TGCAGTGCTAGAGGGTGGAGGCGGGGGCGCCAAGAGACCCAGTACTTC CSARGWRRGRQETQYF
TRBJ1-3 - TRBV25-1 few TGTGCCAGCAGTGCCGCCGACACCAGGAACACCATATATTTT CASSAADTRNTIYF
TRBJ2-3 - TRBV7-2 many TGTGCCAGCAGCTTAGGACACATCACAGATACGCAGTATTTT CASSLGHITDTQYF
TRBJ2-2 - TRBV19 few TGTGCCAGTAGTATAATCGAAGAGGGCTTGGACACCGGGGAGCTGTTTTTT CASSIIEEGLDTGELFF
TRBJ1-1 TRBD1 TRBV7-2 many TGTGCCAGCAGCTCCGGGACAGGGACAACCAAAGCTTTCTTT CASSSGTGTTKAFF
TRBJ2-5 - TRBV20-1 many TGCAGTGCAGGACTCGGCACAAGTACCCAGTACTTC CSAGLGTSTQYF
TRBJ2-6 TRBD1 TRBV5-6 - TGTGCCAGCAGCTCCGGGACAGGGGGAGGTGGGGCCAACGTCCTGACTTTC CASSSGTGGGGANVLTF
TRBJ2-1 TRBD2 TRBV20-1 many TGCAGTGCTAAGGCCCCTAGCGGGAGGGGGAGGGAGCAGTTCTTC CSAKAPSGRGREQFF
TRBJ2-7 - TRBV13 few TGTGCCAGCAGCTTAGGCCAGAGTCGCAGCCACTCCTACGAGCAGTACTTC CASSLGQSRSHSYEQYF
TRBJ1-2 - TRBV3-1 few TGTGCCAGCAGCCAAGGTTCGAACAGGGTTTTAAACTATGGCTACACCTTC CASSQGSNRVLNYGYTF
TRBJ2-1 TRBD2 TRBV25-1 few TGTGCCAGCAGTGATTCTCTAAGGGGGGGACTAGCATACAATGAGCAGTTCTTC CASSDSLRGGLAYNEQFF
TRBJ1-6 - TRBV11-2 - TGTGCCAGCAGCTTAGGGGGGGGGCATAATTCACCCCTCCACTTT CASSLGGGHNSPLHF
TRBJ1-4 - TRBV29-1 many TGCAGCGTTGTCGGGATTAATGAAAAACTGTTTTTT CSVVGINEKLFF
TRBJ1-5 - TRBV12-3/TRBV12-4 many TGTGCCAGCCATTATAGGGGTAGCAATCAGCCCCAGCATTTT CASHYRGSNQPQHF
TRBJ2-5 TRBD1 TRBV15 many TGTGCCACCAGCAGAAAACGTGGGACAGGGGAGGGGAAGACCCAGTACTTC CATSRKRGTGEGKTQYF
TRBJ2-1 TRBD2 TRBV6-1 many TGTGCCAGCAGCCATACTAGCGGGAGATCGAATGAGCAGTTCTTC CASSHTSGRSNEQFF
TRBJ2-7 - TRBV20-1 many TGCAGTGCTAGAGATCGTATGGGGGCGGCACTCTACGAGCAGTACTTC CSARDRMGAALYEQYF
TRBJ1-1 - TRBV24-1 many TGTGCCACCAGTGATAGTAGGGGGATGAACACTGAAGCTTTCTTT CATSDSRGMNTEAFF
TRBJ2-7 TRBD2 TRBV20-1 many TGCAGTGCTGACCCGGGACTAGCTCCCTACGAGCAGTACTTC CSADPGLAPYEQYF
TRBJ1-5 TRBD1 TRBV5-1 - TGCGCCAGCAGCCCCGGGGACAGGGCCCAGCCCCAGCATTTT CASSPGDRAQPQHF
TRBJ2-2 TRBD2 TRBV11-2 few TGTGCCAGCAGCTTATGGAAAGGGGAGCTAGCGGGGGGGCAAAGGAAGGCCGGGGAGCTGTTTTTT CASSLWKGELAGGQRKAGELFF
TRBJ2-7 - TRBV27 many TGTGCCAGCAGCCCCACAGGTCACACCGCCTACGAGCAGTACTTC CASSPTGHTAYEQYF
TRBJ2-4 - TRBV20-1 - TGCAGTGCTGTTCCCCCCGACAAAAACATTCAGTACTTC CSAVPPDKNIQYF
TRBJ2-3 TRBD1 TRBV2 many TGTGCCAGCAGTGTCGAGACAGGGAGCACAGATACGCAGTATTTT CASSVETGSTDTQYF
TRBJ2-5 - TRBV20-1 many TGCAGTGCTAGACCCCAGGAAGAGACCCAGTACTTC CSARPQEETQYF
TRBJ1-6 - TRBV20-1 - TGCAGTGCTAGAATCACTGGCCAGGGGATTAATTCACCCCTCCACTTT CSARITGQGINSPLHF
TRBJ2-3 TRBD2 TRBV3-1 many TGTGCCAGCAGCCATGCGGGGGGCACAGATACGCAGTATTTT CASSHAGGTDTQYF
TRBJ1-6 - TRBV4-2 - TGTGCCAGCGCCCCGGGACGGGGGATGGCGGCCCTCCACTTT CASAPGRGMAALHF
TRBJ2-2 - TRBV28 many TGTGCCAGCAGACGGGGATCGAACACCGGGGAGCTGTTTTTT CASRRGSNTGELFF
TRBJ1-4 TRBD1 TRBV11-1 many TGTGCCAGCAGCGGAGGGACAGGTTGGAACGAAAAACTGTTTTTT CASSGGTGWNEKLFF
TRBJ2-7 TRBD1 TRBV6-1 many TGTGCCAGCAGTTTCGGGACAGGGCCCTACGAGCAGTACTTC CASSFGTGPYEQYF
TRBJ2-7 TRBD1 TRBV20-1 - TGCAGTGCTAGGTACGGGACAGTCTCCTACGAGCAGTACTTC CSARYGTVSYEQYF